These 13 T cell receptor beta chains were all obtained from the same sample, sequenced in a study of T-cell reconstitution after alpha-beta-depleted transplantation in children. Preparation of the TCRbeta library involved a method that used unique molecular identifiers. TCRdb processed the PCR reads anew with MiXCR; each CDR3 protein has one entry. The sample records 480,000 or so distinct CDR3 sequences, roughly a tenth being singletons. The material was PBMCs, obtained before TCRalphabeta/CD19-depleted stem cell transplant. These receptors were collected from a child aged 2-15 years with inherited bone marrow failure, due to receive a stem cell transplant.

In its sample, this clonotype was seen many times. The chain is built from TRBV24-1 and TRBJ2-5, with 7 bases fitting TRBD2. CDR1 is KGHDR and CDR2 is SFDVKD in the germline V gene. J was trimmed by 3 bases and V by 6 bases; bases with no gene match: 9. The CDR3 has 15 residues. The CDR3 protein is CATSSQGRAEETQYF. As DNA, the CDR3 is TGTGCCACCAGTTCCCAAGGGAGGGCGGAAGAGACCCAGTACTTC.

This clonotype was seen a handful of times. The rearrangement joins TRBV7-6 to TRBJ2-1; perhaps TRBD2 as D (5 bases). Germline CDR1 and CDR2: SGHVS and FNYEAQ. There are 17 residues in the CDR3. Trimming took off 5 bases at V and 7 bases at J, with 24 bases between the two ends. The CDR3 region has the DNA TGTGCCAGCAGCGTACAGAGGACGAGCGGTCTTCAGAATGAGCAGTTCTTC. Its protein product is CASSVQRTSGLQNEQFF.

The CDR3 DNA reads as TGTGCCAGCAGCCGGGGACTAAGCACAGATACGCAGTATTTT. Its translation is CASSRGLSTDTQYF. The chain uses TRBV4-2 and TRBJ2-3, with 7 bases matching TRBD2. The CDR3 loop spans 14 amino acids. The junction had 1 base not matched to a gene; V was cut back by 4 bases and J by 0 bases. Germline V gene sequence: CDR1 LGHNA, CDR2 YNFKEQ.

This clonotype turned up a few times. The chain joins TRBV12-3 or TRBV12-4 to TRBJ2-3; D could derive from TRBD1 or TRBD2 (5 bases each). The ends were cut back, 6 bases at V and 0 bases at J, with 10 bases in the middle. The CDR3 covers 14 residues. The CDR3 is CASSPGDSTDTQYF. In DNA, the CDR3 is TGTGCCAGCAGCCCCGGGGACAGCACAGATACGCAGTATTTT.

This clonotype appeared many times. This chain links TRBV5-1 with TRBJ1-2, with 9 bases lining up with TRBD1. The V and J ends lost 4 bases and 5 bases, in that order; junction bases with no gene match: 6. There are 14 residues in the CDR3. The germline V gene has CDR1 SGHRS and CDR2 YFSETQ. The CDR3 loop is CASSNGDRVYGYTF. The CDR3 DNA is TGCGCCAGCAGCAACGGGGACAGGGTGTATGGCTACACCTTC.

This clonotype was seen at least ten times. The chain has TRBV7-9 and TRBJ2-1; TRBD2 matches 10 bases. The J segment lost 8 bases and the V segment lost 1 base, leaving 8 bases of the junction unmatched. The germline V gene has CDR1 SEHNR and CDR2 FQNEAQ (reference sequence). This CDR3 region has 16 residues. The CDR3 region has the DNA TGTGCCAGCAGCTTAGTTGCGCTAGCGGGAGTCTATGAGCAGTTCTTC. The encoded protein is CASSLVALAGVYEQFF.

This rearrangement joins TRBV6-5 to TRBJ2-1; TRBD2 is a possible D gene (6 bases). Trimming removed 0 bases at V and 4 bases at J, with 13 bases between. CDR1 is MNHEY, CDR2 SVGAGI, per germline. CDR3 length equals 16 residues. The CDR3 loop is CASSYSPAGSYNEQFF. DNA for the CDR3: TGTGCCAGCAGTTACTCGCCGGCGGGATCTTACAATGAGCAGTTCTTC.

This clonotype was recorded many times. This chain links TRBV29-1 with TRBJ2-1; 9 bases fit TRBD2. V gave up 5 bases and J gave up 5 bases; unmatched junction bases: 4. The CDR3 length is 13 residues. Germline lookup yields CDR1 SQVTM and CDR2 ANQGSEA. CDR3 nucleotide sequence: TGCAGCGTTAAGCTAGCGGGAAACAATGAGCAGTTCTTC. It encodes CSVKLAGNNEQFF.

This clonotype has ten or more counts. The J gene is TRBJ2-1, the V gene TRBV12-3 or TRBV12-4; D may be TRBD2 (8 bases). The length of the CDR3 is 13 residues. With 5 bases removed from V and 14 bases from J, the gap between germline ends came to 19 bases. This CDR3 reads CASSPGTAGAEFF. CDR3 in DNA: TGTGCCAGCAGTCCCGGGACAGCGGGAGCTGAGTTCTTC.

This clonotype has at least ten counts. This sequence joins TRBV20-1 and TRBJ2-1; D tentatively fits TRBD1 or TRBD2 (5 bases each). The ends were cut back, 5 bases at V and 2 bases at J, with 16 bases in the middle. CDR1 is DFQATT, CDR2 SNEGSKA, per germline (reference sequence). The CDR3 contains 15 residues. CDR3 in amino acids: CSAWNRDHPYNEQFF. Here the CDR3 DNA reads TGCAGTGCTTGGAACCGGGACCATCCCTACAATGAGCAGTTCTTC.

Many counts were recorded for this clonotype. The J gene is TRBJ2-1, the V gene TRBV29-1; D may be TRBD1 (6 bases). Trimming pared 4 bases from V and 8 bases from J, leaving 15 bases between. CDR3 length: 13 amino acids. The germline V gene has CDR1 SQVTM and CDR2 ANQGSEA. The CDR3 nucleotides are TGCAGCGTTGGCGTACAGGGCGGTCATGAGCAGTTCTTC. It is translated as CSVGVQGGHEQFF.

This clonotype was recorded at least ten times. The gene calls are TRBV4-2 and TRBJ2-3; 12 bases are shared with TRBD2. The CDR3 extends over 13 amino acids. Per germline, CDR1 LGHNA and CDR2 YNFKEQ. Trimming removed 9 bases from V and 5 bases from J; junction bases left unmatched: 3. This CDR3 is CASMGLAGDTQYF. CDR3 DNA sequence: TGTGCCAGTATGGGACTAGCGGGAGATACGCAGTATTTT.

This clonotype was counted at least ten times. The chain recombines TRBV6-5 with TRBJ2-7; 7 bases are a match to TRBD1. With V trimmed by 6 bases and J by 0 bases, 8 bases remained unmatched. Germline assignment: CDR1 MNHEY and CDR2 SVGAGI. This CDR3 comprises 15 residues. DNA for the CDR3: TGTGCCAGCAGAAACAGGGGTAGGGCCTCCTACGAGCAGTACTTC. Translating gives CASRNRGRASYEQYF.